Listed below are T cell receptor beta chains from one sample, sequenced in a study of T cell changes during pregnancy in multiple sclerosis. Libraries were prepared by immunoSEQ multiplex PCR; TCRdb keeps only in-frame clonotypes and omits some of them. The sample has some 23,000 clones; around nine tenths are singletons. The sequencing used CD4+ T cells from peripheral blood mononuclear cells, collected in the first trimester of pregnancy. The receptors stem from a female donor in good health, enrolled as a control in a pregnancy study. The CDR3 runs from the conserved cysteine through the conserved F or W. A D gene is named only where the DNA matches it firmly. Some rows have no size entry. The others give once, few or many, or a class for an expanded clone.

abundance | d_gene | j_gene | v_gene | CDR3aa | CDR3nt
. | TRBD1 | TRBJ2-7 | TRBV11-2 | CASSTGVSDEQYF | TGTGCCAGCAGCACAGGGGTGTCCGACGAGCAGTACTTC
. | . | TRBJ1-3 | TRBV6-1 | CASSQYLEPGNTIYF | TGTGCCAGCAGCCAATACCTAGAGCCTGGAAACACCATATATTTT
once | TRBD1 | TRBJ1-2 | TRBV19 | CASSIEQGANYGYTF | TGTGCCAGTAGTATAGAACAGGGGGCGAACTATGGCTACACCTTC
. | . | TRBJ1-1 | TRBV30 | CAWSPNRVRPNTEAFF | TGTGCCTGGAGTCCAAACAGGGTACGGCCCAACACTGAAGCTTTCTTT
. | . | TRBJ2-1 | TRBV15 | CATSRDRALNEQFF | TGTGCCACCAGCAGAGATCGCGCACTTAATGAGCAGTTCTTC
. | . | TRBJ2-1 | TRBV7-9 | CASSPRGEAEQFF | TGTGCCAGCAGCCCCAGGGGCGAGGCTGAGCAGTTCTTC
. | TRBD1 | TRBJ2-7 | TRBV10-3 | CAVAGTGAGEYF | TGTGCCGTTGCCGGGACAGGGGCCGGGGAGTACTTC
. | . | TRBJ2-7 | TRBV9 | CASSISGRPYEQYF | TGTGCCAGCAGCATCAGCGGGCGCCCCTACGAGCAGTACTTC
few | TRBD1 | TRBJ2-5 | TRBV5-1 | CASGTGGRLETQYF | TGCGCCAGCGGTACAGGGGGCCGCCTAGAGACCCAGTACTTC
. | . | TRBJ1-2 | TRBV12-5 | CASAQGDLGNYGYTF | TGTGCTAGTGCCCAAGGGGATTTGGGGAACTATGGCTACACCTTC
. | TRBD1 | TRBJ1-2 | TRBV19 | CASSIVEGGASGYTF | TGTGCCAGTAGTATAGTTGAAGGGGGCGCGTCCGGCTACACCTTC
. | TRBD2 | TRBJ2-1 | TRBV5-4 | CASSSGGAYNEQFF | TGTGCCAGCAGCAGCGGGGGGGCTTACAATGAGCAGTTCTTC
. | TRBD1 | TRBJ2-5 | TRBV30 | CALNPRHRGLQARGETQYF | TGTGCCCTCAACCCCAGACACAGGGGGCTGCAGGCTAGGGGAGAGACCCAGTACTTC
. | TRBD2 | TRBJ2-1 | TRBV19 | CASRNNGRENNEQFF | TGTGCCAGTAGAAATAACGGGAGGGAGAACAATGAGCAGTTCTTC
. | TRBD2 | TRBJ2-7 | TRBV15 | CATQRGGAYEQYF | TGTGCCACCCAACGGGGGGGCGCCTACGAGCAGTACTTC
. | . | TRBJ2-2 | TRBV5-6 | CASTIQAGTLTGELFF | TGTGCCAGCACCATCCAAGCCGGGACACTCACCGGGGAGCTGTTTTTT
. | TRBD2 | TRBJ2-7 | TRBV30 | CAWSSALAGGGQIF | TGTGCCTGGAGTTCGGCACTAGCGGGGGGCGGCCAAATTTTC
. | . | TRBJ2-1 | TRBV13 | CASSLSRGTPSFF | TGTGCCAGCAGCTTATCCCGCGGGACCCCAAGTTTCTTC
once | . | TRBJ2-7 | TRBV2 | CASSERGRGLKGEQYF | TGTGCCAGCAGTGAAAGGGGGAGGGGACTAAAAGGCGAGCAGTACTTC
. | TRBD2 | TRBJ2-2 | TRBV4-3 | CASSQDGGTGELFF | TGCGCCAGCAGCCAAGACGGGGGGACCGGGGAGCTGTTTTTT
. | TRBD1 | TRBJ1-2 | TRBV13 | CASSLGDRGQANYGYTF | TGTGCCAGCAGCTTAGGGGACAGGGGGCAAGCTAACTATGGCTACACCTTC
. | . | TRBJ1-1 | TRBV6-5 | CASSYSRVLNTEAFF | TGTGCCAGCAGTTACTCGAGGGTTTTGAACACTGAAGCTTTCTTT
. | . | TRBJ1-5 | TRBV4-1 | CASSQDQGADQPQHF | TGCGCCAGCAGCCAAGATCAAGGGGCCGATCAGCCCCAGCATTTT
few | . | TRBJ1-3 | TRBV10-1 | CASRATQGGGNTIYF | TGCGCCAGCAGAGCAACCCAGGGCGGTGGAAACACCATATATTTT
. | . | TRBJ1-5 | TRBV15 | CATSRSYNQPQHF | TGTGCCACCAGCAGATCCTACAATCAGCCCCAGCATTTT
. | TRBD1 | TRBJ2-5 | TRBV20-1 | CSARDGQVMYF | TGCAGTGCTAGAGACGGACAGGTTATGTACTTC
. | TRBD1 | TRBJ2-3 | TRBV11-2 | CASSPRTGGFGTDTQYF | TGTGCCAGCAGCCCACGGACAGGGGGTTTCGGGACAGATACGCAGTATTTT
. | . | TRBJ2-5 | TRBV28 | CASSSYQGRAETQYF | TGTGCCAGCAGTTCCTACCAGGGGCGTGCGGAGACCCAGTACTTC